The T cell receptor (beta chain) under discussion was sequenced for a study of beta chain features in type 1 diabetes. Study-wide background: The examined sorted cells totaled fewer than 110,000,000 across samples. Study-level results: PCR might favor shorter templates, equally in patients and controls. Researchers could not determine here whether HLA type influences TCRB rearrangement. Shortening of TCRB CDR3s, moderate but significant, appeared in all four CD4+ subsets of Type 1 diabetes patients.

The authors reverse transcribed all of the isolated RNA, so sequencing captured expressed TCRB transcripts. Profiled with immunoSEQ multiplex PCR; TCRdb holds only in-frame clones, not every one. The sample records some 900,000 clones, roughly 16% being singletons. The CDR3 has 10 residues. The V gene lost 8 bases and the J gene lost 8 bases, with 9 bases spanning the gap. Germline CDR1 is MDHEN and CDR2 is SYDVKM. About this clone itself: No antigen is known for it.

The sequencing sample was made of naive CD4+ T cells from blood. This TCR was recovered from a young woman in good health. The chain recombines TRBV28 with TRBJ1-2; D ambiguous. The CDR3 sequence: CASGSGGYTF. The CDR3 nucleotides are TGTGCCAGCGGCTCGGGAGGCTACACCTTC.